This T cell receptor (beta chain) was identified in a study of T cell repertoires in aging, cancer and after chemotherapy. Findings and limits, study-wide: Untreated cancer patients had significantly lower blood TCR diversity than age-matched healthy donors. In each cancer cohort, median generation probability increased across chemotherapy, suggesting thymic output rebounded. No conclusions about immunological memory after chemotherapy can be drawn from the repertoire data.

The CDR3 contains 17 residues. Germline CDR1 and CDR2: SGHDT and YYEEEE. The V and J ends lost 2 bases and 2 bases respectively, with 19 bases between them. Multiplex touch-down PCR with TRB-A/B primers amplified rearranged V-D-J TRB sequences. TCRdb used MiXCR to reprocess the multiplex PCR reads, holding one entry per CDR3 protein. The sample records approximately 9,700 distinct CDR3 sequences, 33% being singletons. Peripheral blood genomic DNA, not sorted cells or RNA, was the template. Of note for this clonotype: Its specificity is not known.

The rearrangement links TRBV5-6 to TRBJ1-2; D uncertain. Sequences were obtained from blood. The TCR sequence derives from a human donor in good health. The CDR3 loop reads CASSLPTAPGGNYGYTF. The CDR3 region has the DNA TGTGCCAGCAGCTTACCCACAGCCCCAGGAGGGAACTATGGCTACACCTTC.